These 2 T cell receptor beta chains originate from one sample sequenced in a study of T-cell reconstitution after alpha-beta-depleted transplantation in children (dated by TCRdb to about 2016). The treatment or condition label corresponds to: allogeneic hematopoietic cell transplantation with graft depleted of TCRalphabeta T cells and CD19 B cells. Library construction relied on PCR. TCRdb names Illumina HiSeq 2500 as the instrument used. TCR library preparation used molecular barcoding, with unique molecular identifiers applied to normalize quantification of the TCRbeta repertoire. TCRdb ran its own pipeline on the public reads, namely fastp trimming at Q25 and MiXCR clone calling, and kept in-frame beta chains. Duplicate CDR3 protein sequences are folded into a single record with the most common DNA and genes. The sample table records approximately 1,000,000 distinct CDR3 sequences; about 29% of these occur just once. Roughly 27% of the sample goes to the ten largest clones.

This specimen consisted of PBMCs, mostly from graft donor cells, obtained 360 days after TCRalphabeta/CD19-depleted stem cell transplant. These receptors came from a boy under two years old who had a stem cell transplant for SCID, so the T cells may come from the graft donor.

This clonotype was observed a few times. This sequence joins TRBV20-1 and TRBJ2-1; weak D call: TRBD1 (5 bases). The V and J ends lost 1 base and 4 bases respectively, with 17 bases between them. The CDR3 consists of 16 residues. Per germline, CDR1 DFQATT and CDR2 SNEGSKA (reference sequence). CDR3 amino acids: CSARAFPRRGYNEQFF. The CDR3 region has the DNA TGCAGTGCTAGAGCTTTCCCTCGTAGGGGATACAATGAGCAGTTCTTC.

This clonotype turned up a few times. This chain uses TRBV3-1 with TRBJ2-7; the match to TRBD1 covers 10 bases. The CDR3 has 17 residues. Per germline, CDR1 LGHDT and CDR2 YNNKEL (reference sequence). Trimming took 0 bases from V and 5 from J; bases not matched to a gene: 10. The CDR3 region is CASSQEGPGQGNHEQYF. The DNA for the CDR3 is TGTGCCAGCAGCCAAGAGGGCCCGGGACAGGGGAACCACGAGCAGTACTTC.